The T cell receptor beta chain under discussion was sequenced for a study of T cell responses to AZD1222 COVID-19 vaccine. Method: immunoSEQ multiplex PCR; TCRdb's copy keeps in-frame clones and lacks some. The table has some 130,000 clones, 85% to 95% seen once. The V end lost 2 bases, the J end lost 4 bases, and 15 bases lay between the germline ends. CDR3 length: 15 amino acids. CDR1 is GTSNPN and CDR2 is SVGIG in the germline V gene (reference sequence). The receptor's source is an adult who received the AZD1222 COVID-19 vaccine. The sample consisted of peripheral blood, taken 28 days after the second AZD1222 dose. The V and J genes are TRBV30 and TRBJ2-1, with a tentative D call TRBD1 (5 bases). The CDR3 loop reads CAWSSFVTAYNEQFF. CDR3 sequence (DNA): TGTGCCTGGAGTTCTTTTGTGACAGCATACAATGAGCAGTTCTTC.